Sequencing of this T cell receptor beta chain was carried out in a study of vaccination effects on CD4 cells after COVID-19. General study results and limits: Pronounced clonal contraction occurred in clones induced by infection and by vaccine late after vaccination.

Expansion with viral peptide pools was applied to antigen-specific CD4+ T cells by the ViraFEST assay prior to sequencing. Culture proceeded for 10 days, and CD4+ T cells were then isolated. Two-dose vaccination with either BNT162b2 or mRNA-1273 was given to the participants. TCRdb's copy holds only in-frame clones and misses some; the assay was immunoSEQ multiplex PCR. This sample carries about 30,000 clones, around 67% of them seen once, and the ten largest clones take roughly 15%. Germline V lookup: CDR1 SNHLY, CDR2 FYNNEI. This CDR3 is built from 11 residues. V dropped 7 bases and J dropped 9 bases, with 7 bases sitting between them. For this clone: Its antigen is as yet unknown.

The chain has TRBV2 and TRBJ1-6; D might be TRBD1 (5 bases). The sequences come from CD4+ T cells from PBMCs cultured with HCoV-229E spike peptides, collected after COVID-19 vaccination. The clonotype comes from a human donor who received a COVID-19 vaccine. The chain's CDR3 is CASMGGSPLHF. In nucleotides, the CDR3 is TGTGCCAGCATGGGGGGTTCACCCCTCCACTTT.